This T cell receptor beta chain was profiled in a study of shared clonotypes between healthy human individuals. Study observations and caveats: In contrast to clonotypes shared by all four donors, non-shared clonotypes had lower generation probabilities. Measured sharing among donors was expected to vary with sequencing depth. For naive CD4 cells, 4% to 5% of clonotypes were shared across a handful of donors.

This CDR3 comprises 15 residues. Germline assignment: CDR1 MDHEN and CDR2 SYDVKM. The V gene lost 6 bases and the J gene lost 1 base, with 15 bases spanning the gap. As handled by the study authors: As immunoSEQ supplied junction-only sequences (without quality scores), filtering differed. Generated by immunoSEQ multiplex PCR, the TCRdb table keeps only in-frame clones and is missing some. V, J and clone size are those of that table, while D and trimming were read from the DNA. Among approximately 500,000 clones listed, 95% to 97% were seen once. In the case of this clone: Its matching antigen is unknown.

The sequence came from a woman aged 25 to 45 in good health. The chain recombines TRBV28 with TRBJ1-1; tentative D call: TRBD1 (5 bases). Sequenced: naive CD4+ T cells sorted from blood. Stated subset: CD45RA+ positively selected. The CDR3 bases are TGTGCCAGCAGGCCGATCGGGACGGGGAACACTGAAGCTTTCTTT. Translated, it gives CASRPIGTGNTEAFF. Filled out from reference TRBV28 and TRBJ1-1, the complete variable domain reads DVKVTQSSRYLVKRTGEKVFLECVQDMDHENMFWYRQDPGLGLRLIYFSYDVKMKEKGDIPEGYSVSREKKERFSLILESASTNQTSMYLCASRPIGTGNTEAFFGQGTRLTVV.